This TCR beta chain stems from a study of T cells after yellow fever vaccination. Study-wide points: A small proportion of clonotypes was detected in both the CD4 and CD8 compartments. Reappearance after the booster was observed for most primary-vaccination clones (about 96% CD4, about 85% CD8).

Production of TCR cDNA was by 5'RACE template switching, which also added a universal primer site and UMIs. TCRdb passed the 5' RACE reads through MiXCR, listing each CDR3 protein once. The data hold 500,000 to 550,000 distinct CDR3 sequences, with 20% to 25% observed a single time. This clonotype was seen many times. The target antigen is unknown. The V gene's germline CDR1 is SEHNR and CDR2 FQNEAQ (reference sequence). Losses at the gene ends were 5 bases for V and 3 bases for J; bases not matched to a gene: 4. The CDR3 contains 14 residues. The sample here was PBMCs, taken more than 20 days after the first yellow fever vaccination. The clonotype comes from a man aged 18 to 29 who received the YFV17D yellow fever vaccine. The J gene is TRBJ1-5, the V gene TRBV7-9; TRBD1 agrees at 7 bases. The CDR3 is CASSETGLNQPQHF. The CDR3 DNA sequence: TGTGCCAGCAGCGAGACAGGGCTCAATCAGCCCCAGCATTTT.